This T cell receptor (beta chain) appears in the sequencing data of a study of Graves' ophthalmopathy and Graves' hyperthyroidism. Notes on the study in general: In blood, most expanded thyroid clonotypes above 0.001 frequency were also detected. Sensitivity of approximately 88% and specificity of 70% to 84% were achieved when a 13-signature model separated ophthalmopathy from stable hyperthyroidism.

As concerns this clonotype: Its specificity is unknown.

V trimming: 7 bases; J trimming: 5 bases; junction bases outside the gene matches: 16. The CDR3 contains 15 residues. Germline CDR1 is SQVTM and CDR2 is ANQGSEA. Other autoimmune diseases, uncontrolled infections, pregnancy or lactation ruled patients out of participation. Diagnostic conclusions were grounded in clinical symptoms, serum thyroxine, TRAb, thyroid ultrasound and orbital computed tomography. Investigators amplified TCR beta CDR3 regions from RNA transcripts. First-round RT-PCR with HTBI primers preceded a second-round multiplex PCR. Using its own MiXCR run on the multiplex PCR reads, TCRdb lists one record per CDR3 protein. This sample yields about 740,000 distinct CDR3 sequences, of which roughly two fifths are seen a single time; 40% to 45% belongs to the top ten.

The origin of this receptor is an adult man with Graves' ophthalmopathy. The chain couples TRBV29-1 to TRBJ2-5; 7 positions agree with TRBD2. Input material: peripheral blood. In nucleotides, the CDR3 is TGCAGCGCTGAGACTAGCCGGAGTTCTTGGGAGACCCAGTACTTC. This codes for CSAETSRSSWETQYF.